The 28 T cell receptor beta chains reported below all come from one sample, sequenced in a study of blood T cell repertoires in COVID-19. The table came from immunoSEQ multiplex PCR; TCRdb's copy has only in-frame clones and leaves some out. Of 200,000 to 250,000 clones listed, approximately 90% are singletons. The source material was peripheral blood. Source of these receptors: a man older than 75 with acute or convalescent COVID-19.

The genes are TRBV6-5 and TRBJ1-5; D is ambiguous. This CDR3 comprises 14 residues. Per germline, CDR1 MNHEY and CDR2 SVGAGI. V was shortened by 5 bases and J by 1 base, with 9 bases between the two germline ends. DNA of the CDR3: TGTGCCAGCAGTCCAACGGGGAGCAATCAGCCCCAGCATTTT. It specifies CASSPTGSNQPQHF.

This clone was seen only once. The chain links TRBV12-3 or TRBV12-4 to TRBJ1-2, with TRBD1 identical over 7 bases. The CDR3 loop spans 12 amino acids. J was trimmed by 2 bases and V by 6 bases; bases with no gene match: 0. Here the CDR3 reads CASRDRNYGYTF. CDR3 in DNA: TGTGCCAGCAGGGACAGGAACTATGGCTACACCTTC.

The V and J genes are TRBV18 and TRBJ2-1; 7 bases map to TRBD1. From germline, CDR1 is KGHSH and CDR2 LQKENI. CDR3 length equals 13 residues. V dropped 5 bases and J dropped 4; count of bases not matched to a gene: 2. CDR3 amino acids: CASSGQEYNEQFF. CDR3 DNA sequence: TGTGCCAGCTCAGGACAGGAATACAATGAGCAGTTCTTC.

The chain carries TRBV11-2 and TRBJ1-3; D is possibly TRBD1 (6 bases). V gave up 2 bases and J gave up 4 bases, with 15 bases separating them. This CDR3 is built from 16 residues. Germline lookup yields CDR1 SGHAT and CDR2 FQNNGV. The CDR3 reads CASSLRQDISGNTIYF. CDR3 sequence (DNA): TGTGCCAGCAGCTTACGACAGGATATTTCAGGAAACACCATATATTTT.

The chain combines TRBV7-9 with TRBJ2-5; a possible D gene is TRBD2 (6 bases). The V end was cut by 5 bases, the J end by 1 base, with 20 bases between. Looked up from germline, CDR1 is SEHNR and CDR2 is FQNEAQ (reference sequence). The CDR3 is 17 residues long. CDR3 bases: TGTGCCAGCAGCCGGAGGGGAGCAGGGCGACTCCAAGAGACCCAGTACTTC. Translating it yields CASSRRGAGRLQETQYF.

The rearrangement links TRBV6-6 to TRBJ2-7; 8 bases map to TRBD1. V was clipped by 7 bases and J by 1 base; unmatched bases: 9. The CDR3 is 15 residues long. Germline CDR1 reads MNHNY; CDR2 reads SVGAGI (reference sequence). This chain's CDR3 is CASKNGQGKSYEQYF. Written as DNA, the CDR3 is TGTGCCAGCAAAAACGGACAGGGCAAGTCCTACGAGCAGTACTTC.

The rearrangement links TRBV28 to TRBJ2-7, with 10 bases matching TRBD1. The V segment lost 5 bases and the J segment 5 bases; nucleotides outside the gene matches: 9. Looked up from germline, CDR1 is MDHEN and CDR2 is SYDVKM. The CDR3 extends over 15 amino acids. In DNA, the CDR3 is TGTGCCAGCAGTCAGACAGGGGGCTGGATCGACGAGCAGTACTTC. It yields the protein CASSQTGGWIDEQYF.

The genes are TRBV19 and TRBJ2-7; TRBD1 agrees at 7 bases. With 5 bases clipped from V and 4 bases from J, the junction kept 8 bases outside the gene matches. Germline-derived CDR1 and CDR2 are LNHDA and SQIVND (reference sequence). The CDR3 loop spans 14 amino acids. Here the CDR3 reads CASSDRDREYEQYF. Written as DNA, the CDR3 is TGTGCCAGTAGTGACCGGGACAGAGAATACGAGCAGTACTTC.

This clone was recorded a few times. The chain's CDR3 is CAWSVRGNEQFF. The CDR3 DNA reads TGTGCCTGGAGTGTACGAGGGAATGAGCAGTTCTTC. V gene TRBV30 combines with J gene TRBJ2-1; tentatively, D is TRBD2 (5 bases). V was cut by 0 bases and J by 7 bases, with 7 bases left in between. This CDR3 has 12 residues. Germline CDR1 is GTSNPN and CDR2 is SVGIG (reference sequence).

The gene calls are TRBV2 and TRBJ1-1; 7 nucleotides agree with TRBD1. Germline V lookup: CDR1 SNHLY, CDR2 FYNNEI. This CDR3 comprises 14 residues. J lost 2 bases, V lost 5 bases, and 5 bases had no gene match. CDR3 nucleotide sequence: TGTGCCAGCAGTCGCCAGGGGGTTAACACTGAAGCTTTCTTT. Translating gives CASSRQGVNTEAFF.

This rearrangement joins TRBV18 to TRBJ1-3, with D maybe TRBD1 (6 bases). CDR1 KGHSH and CDR2 LQKENI come from the germline V gene. The CDR3 runs to 15 residues. V dropped 2 bases and J dropped 4 bases, with 12 bases sitting between them. The CDR3 reads CASSPAGAYGNTIYF. The CDR3 DNA reads as TGTGCCAGCTCACCAGCGGGGGCGTACGGAAACACCATATATTTT.

The chain couples TRBV19 to TRBJ1-4; 9 bases align to TRBD1. Losses at the gene ends were 5 bases for V and 6 bases for J; bases not matched to a gene: 4. Germline lookup yields CDR1 LNHDA and CDR2 SQIVND (reference sequence). The CDR3 consists of 14 residues. CDR3 sequence (DNA): TGTGCCAGTAGTCTAGGACAGGGGTATGAAAAACTGTTTTTT. Amino acids: CASSLGQGYEKLFF.

This clone was seen a few times. The chain employs TRBV4-2 and TRBJ2-1; the match to TRBD1 covers 8 bases. V shed 4 bases, J shed 2 bases, and the junction held 7 bases outside the gene matches. The CDR3 loop spans 16 amino acids. Germline V lookup: CDR1 LGHNA, CDR2 YNFKEQ. The CDR3 spells CASSRWAGGAYNEQFF. Written as DNA, the CDR3 is TGTGCCAGCAGCCGCTGGGCAGGGGGCGCCTACAATGAGCAGTTCTTC.

This rearrangement joins TRBV5-1 to TRBJ2-3; tentatively, D is TRBD1 (6 bases). The CDR3 is made up of 14 amino acids. V lost 4 bases and J lost 3, with 12 bases in between. Germline CDR1 reads SGHRS; CDR2 reads YFSETQ. CDR3: CASSPGTRTDTQYF. The CDR3 nucleotides are TGCGCCAGCAGCCCCGGGACACGGACAGATACGCAGTATTTT.

This clone turned up a few times. V gene TRBV3-1 (or the pseudogene TRBV3-2) combines with J gene TRBJ1-5; D is ambiguous. The CDR3 extends over 13 amino acids. Trimming stripped 5 bases from V and 4 bases from J, with 9 bases between. Germline CDR1 LGHDT, CDR2 YNNKEL (reference sequence). The CDR3 DNA reads TGTGCCAGCAGCGAAGTCCCTAATCAGCCCCAGCATTTT. It codes for CASSEVPNQPQHF.

The chain employs TRBV24-1 and TRBJ2-1; 9 bases map to TRBD2. Trimming removed 4 bases from V and 7 bases from J; junction bases left unmatched: 7. The germline V gene has CDR1 KGHDR and CDR2 SFDVKD. This CDR3 is 15 amino acids long. The CDR3 nucleotides read TGTGCCACCAGTGAGGGACTAGCTGGGGGAAATGAGCAGTTCTTC. The encoded protein is CATSEGLAGGNEQFF.

This clone came up a few times. The chain has TRBV9 and TRBJ2-7, with TRBD2 matching over 9 bases. V lost 6 bases to trimming and J lost 2 bases; unmatched junction nucleotides: 6. Germline V CDR1 and CDR2: SGDLS, YYNGEE. This CDR3 is 14 amino acids long. The CDR3 DNA reads TGTGCCAGCAAGCGACTAGCGGCCACCTACGAGCAGTACTTC. Its translation: CASKRLAATYEQYF.

The chain carries TRBV5-4 and TRBJ2-1, with 10 bases that match TRBD2. The V segment lost 1 base and the J segment 6 bases; nucleotides outside the gene matches: 4. The CDR3 consists of 15 residues. Germline V gives CDR1 SGHNT, CDR2 YYREEE (reference sequence). CDR3 amino acids: CASSLPSGRVNEQFF. The CDR3 nucleotides read TGTGCCAGCAGCTTGCCTAGCGGGAGAGTCAATGAGCAGTTCTTC.

The chain employs TRBV6-5 and TRBJ1-2, with a possible D match to TRBD1 (6 bases). The CDR3 is made up of 14 amino acids. Between the trimmed V and J ends, which lost 6 bases and 3 bases, there was a span of 14 bases. Germline loops: CDR1 MNHEY, CDR2 SVGAGI. The CDR3 DNA reads TGTGCCAGCAGAACCAGGGGAAGGGACTATGGCTACACCTTC. Its protein is CASRTRGRDYGYTF.

The chain links TRBV30 to TRBJ1-1; a possible D gene is TRBD1 (5 bases). Deletions cut 2 bases from V and 1 base from J, with 8 bases between. Germline V lookup: CDR1 GTSNPN, CDR2 SVGIG (reference sequence). This CDR3 is built from 13 residues. The CDR3 nucleotides are TGTGCCTGGAGTCGGGACTCGAACACTGAAGCTTTCTTT. This sequence encodes CAWSRDSNTEAFF.

The chain carries TRBV11-2 and TRBJ1-6; the D is unclear. CDR3 length: 15 amino acids. The germline CDR1 and CDR2 sequences are SGHAT and FQNNGV. Trimming cost V 2 bases and J 2 bases, with 7 bases left between them. CDR3 sequence: CASSLTGAYNSPLHF. CDR3 DNA: TGTGCCAGCAGCTTAACCGGGGCCTATAATTCACCCCTCCACTTT.

This rearrangement joins TRBV6-5 to TRBJ2-7, with 9 bases lining up with TRBD1. Losses at the gene ends were 6 bases for V and 8 bases for J; bases not matched to a gene: 8. CDR1 and CDR2 from the germline V gene are MNHEY and SVGAGI. This CDR3 has 13 residues. The CDR3 DNA follows: TGTGCCAGCAGGCGGACAGGGGCCCTAAAGCAGTACGTC. Its translation: CASRRTGALKQYV.

The chain recombines TRBV5-4 with TRBJ2-7; the match to TRBD1 covers 7 bases. The CDR3 sequence is 15 residues long. The V gene end was trimmed by 2 bases and the J gene end by 1 base; junction bases not matched to a gene: 6. The V gene's germline CDR1 is SGHNT and CDR2 YYREEE (reference sequence). The CDR3 loop is CASSLQGKHSYEQYV. Written as DNA, the CDR3 is TGTGCCAGCAGCTTACAGGGGAAGCATTCCTACGAGCAGTACGTC.

The CDR3 spells CASSQGLADNEQFF. The CDR3 nucleotides read TGTGCCAGCAGTCAGGGACTAGCGGACAATGAGCAGTTCTTC. The chain carries TRBV27 and TRBJ2-1, with 11 nucleotides matching TRBD2. From germline, CDR1 is MNHEY and CDR2 SMNVEV (reference sequence). This CDR3 contains 14 residues. V gave up 5 bases and J gave up 5 bases; unmatched junction bases: 2.

The chain has TRBV6-5 and TRBJ1-1; 7 bases match TRBD1. Trimming took 8 bases from V and 2 from J; bases not matched to a gene: 11. CDR1 and CDR2 (germline): MNHEY, SVGAGI. The CDR3 length is 15 residues. The CDR3 sequence is CASLSSGGRNTEAFF. In nucleotides, the CDR3 is TGTGCCAGCCTTTCCTCAGGGGGTAGAAACACTGAAGCTTTCTTT.

This chain links TRBV7-8 with TRBJ2-3; the D gene is possibly TRBD2 (6 bases). Trimming took off 3 bases at V and 10 bases at J, with 11 bases between the two ends. CDR3 length: 12 residues. The V gene's germline CDR1 is SGHVS and CDR2 FQNEAQ. The CDR3 nucleotides are TGTGCCAGCAGCTTTGCCGGGGGATCGCAGTATTTT. Translated, it gives CASSFAGGSQYF.

The table lists this clone with a count of one. The chain combines TRBV27 with TRBJ2-4; D is uncertain. The germline gives CDR1 MNHEY, CDR2 SMNVEV (reference sequence). V gave up 10 bases and J gave up 0 bases, with 16 bases separating them. The CDR3 runs 15 residues. As DNA, the CDR3 is TGTGCCACCCCACAAACGGCGGCAGCCAAAAACATTCAGTACTTC. Its translation is CATPQTAAAKNIQYF.

J is TRBJ1-4 and V is TRBV28, with D possibly being TRBD1 (6 bases). Germline CDR1 is MDHEN and CDR2 is SYDVKM. Trimming shortened V by 4 bases and J by 7 bases, and 19 bases separated the two germline ends. The CDR3 loop spans 16 amino acids. The CDR3 DNA sequence: TGTGCCAGCAGTTCCCCCGGACAGAGTTTTGTTGAAAAACTGTTTTTT. Translating it yields CASSSPGQSFVEKLFF.